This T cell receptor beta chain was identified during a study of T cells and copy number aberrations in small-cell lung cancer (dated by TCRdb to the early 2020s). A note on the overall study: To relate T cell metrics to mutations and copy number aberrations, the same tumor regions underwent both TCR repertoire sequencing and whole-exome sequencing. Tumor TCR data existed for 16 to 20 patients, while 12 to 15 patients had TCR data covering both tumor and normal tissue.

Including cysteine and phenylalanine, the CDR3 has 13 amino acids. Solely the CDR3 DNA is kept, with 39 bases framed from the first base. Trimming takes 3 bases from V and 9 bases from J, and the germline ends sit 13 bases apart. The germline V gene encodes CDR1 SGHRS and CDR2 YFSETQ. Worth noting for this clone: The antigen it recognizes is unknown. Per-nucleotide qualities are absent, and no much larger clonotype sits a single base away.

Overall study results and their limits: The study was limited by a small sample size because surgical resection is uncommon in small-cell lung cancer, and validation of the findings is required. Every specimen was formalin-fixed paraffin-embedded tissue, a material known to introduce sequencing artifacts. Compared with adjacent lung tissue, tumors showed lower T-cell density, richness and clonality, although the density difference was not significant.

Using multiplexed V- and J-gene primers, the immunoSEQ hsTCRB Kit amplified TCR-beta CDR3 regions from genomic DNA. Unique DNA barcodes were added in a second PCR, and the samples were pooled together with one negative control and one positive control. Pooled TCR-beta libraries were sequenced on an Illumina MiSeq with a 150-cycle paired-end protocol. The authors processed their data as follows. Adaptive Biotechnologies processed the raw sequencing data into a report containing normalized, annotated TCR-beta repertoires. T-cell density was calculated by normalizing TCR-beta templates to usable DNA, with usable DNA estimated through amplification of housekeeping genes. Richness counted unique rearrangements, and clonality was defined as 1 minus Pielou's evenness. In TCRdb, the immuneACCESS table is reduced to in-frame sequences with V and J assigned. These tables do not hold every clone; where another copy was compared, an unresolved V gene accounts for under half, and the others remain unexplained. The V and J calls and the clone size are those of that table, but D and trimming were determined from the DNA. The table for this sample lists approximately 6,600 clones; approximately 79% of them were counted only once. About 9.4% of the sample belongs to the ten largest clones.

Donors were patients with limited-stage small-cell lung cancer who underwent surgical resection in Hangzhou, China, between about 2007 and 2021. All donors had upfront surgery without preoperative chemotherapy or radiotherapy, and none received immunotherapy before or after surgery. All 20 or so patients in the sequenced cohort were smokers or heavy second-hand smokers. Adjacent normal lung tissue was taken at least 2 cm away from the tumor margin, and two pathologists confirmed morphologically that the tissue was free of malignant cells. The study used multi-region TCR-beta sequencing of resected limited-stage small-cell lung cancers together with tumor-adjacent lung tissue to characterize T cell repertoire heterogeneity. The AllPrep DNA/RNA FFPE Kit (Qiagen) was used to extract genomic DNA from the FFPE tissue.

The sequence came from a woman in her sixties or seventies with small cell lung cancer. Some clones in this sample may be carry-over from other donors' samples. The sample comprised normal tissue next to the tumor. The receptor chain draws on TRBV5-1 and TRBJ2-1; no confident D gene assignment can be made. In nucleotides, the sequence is TGCGCCAGCAGCTGGGCCCCTTACGGTGAGCAGTTCTTC. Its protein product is CASSWAPYGEQFF.